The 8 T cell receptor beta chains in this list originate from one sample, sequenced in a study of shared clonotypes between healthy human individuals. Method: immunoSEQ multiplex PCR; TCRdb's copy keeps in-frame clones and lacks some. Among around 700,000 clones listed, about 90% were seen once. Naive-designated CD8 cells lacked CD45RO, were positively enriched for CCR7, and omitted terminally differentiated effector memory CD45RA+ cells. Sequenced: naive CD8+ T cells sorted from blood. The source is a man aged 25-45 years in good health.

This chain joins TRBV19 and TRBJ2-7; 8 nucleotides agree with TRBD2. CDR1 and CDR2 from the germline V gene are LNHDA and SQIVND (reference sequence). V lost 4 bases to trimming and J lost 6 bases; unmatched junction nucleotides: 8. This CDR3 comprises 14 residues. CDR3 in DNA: TGTGCCAGTAGTAAGGGACTAGGAGCTAGCGAGCAGTACTTC. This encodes CASSKGLGASEQYF.

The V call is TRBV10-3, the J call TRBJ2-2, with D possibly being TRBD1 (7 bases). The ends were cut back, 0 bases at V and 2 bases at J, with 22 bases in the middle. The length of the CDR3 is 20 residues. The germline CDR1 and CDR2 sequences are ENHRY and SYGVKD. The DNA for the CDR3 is TGTGCCATCAGTGAGTCGGCCCTATCGGGCAGGGGGGCAAACACCGGGGAGCTGTTTTTT. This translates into CAISESALSGRGANTGELFF.

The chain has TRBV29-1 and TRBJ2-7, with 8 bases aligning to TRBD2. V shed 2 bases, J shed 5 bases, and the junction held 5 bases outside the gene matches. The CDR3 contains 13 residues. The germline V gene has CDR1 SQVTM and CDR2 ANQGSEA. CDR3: CSVERGGPNEQYF. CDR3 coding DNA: TGCAGCGTTGAACGGGGGGGGCCGAACGAGCAGTACTTC.

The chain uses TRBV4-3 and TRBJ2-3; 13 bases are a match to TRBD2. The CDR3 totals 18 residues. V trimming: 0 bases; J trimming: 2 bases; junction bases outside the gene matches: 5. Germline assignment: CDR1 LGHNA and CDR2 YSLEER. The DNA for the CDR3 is TGCGCCAGCAGCCAAGACGGACTAGCGGGAGCTCACACAGATACGCAGTATTTT. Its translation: CASSQDGLAGAHTDTQYF.

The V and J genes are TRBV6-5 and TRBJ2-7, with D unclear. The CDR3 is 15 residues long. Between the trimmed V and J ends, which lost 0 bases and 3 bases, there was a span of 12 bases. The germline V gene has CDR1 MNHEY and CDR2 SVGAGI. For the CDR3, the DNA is TGTGCCAGCAGTTACTCAGGGTCAGTACTCTACGAGCAGTACTTC. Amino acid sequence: CASSYSGSVLYEQYF.

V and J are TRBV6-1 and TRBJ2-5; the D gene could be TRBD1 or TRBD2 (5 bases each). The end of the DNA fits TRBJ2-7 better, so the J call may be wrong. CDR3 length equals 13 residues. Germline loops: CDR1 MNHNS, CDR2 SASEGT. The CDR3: CANAQGEGNEQYF. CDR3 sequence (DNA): TGTGCCAACGCGCAGGGCGAGGGGAACGAGCAGTACTTC.

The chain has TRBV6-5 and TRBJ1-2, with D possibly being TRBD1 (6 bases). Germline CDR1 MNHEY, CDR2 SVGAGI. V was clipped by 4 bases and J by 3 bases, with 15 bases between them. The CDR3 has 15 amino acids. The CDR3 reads CASSLGRDTYYGYTF. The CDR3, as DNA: TGTGCCAGCAGTTTGGGCCGGGACACCTACTATGGCTACACCTTC.

CDR3 residues: CASSLSLGLVLGREQFF. CDR3 nucleotides: TGTGCCAGCAGTTTATCTTTGGGACTAGTATTAGGTCGTGAGCAGTTCTTC. The V and J genes are TRBV27 and TRBJ2-1, with 8 nucleotides matching TRBD2. From germline, CDR1 is MNHEY and CDR2 SMNVEV (reference sequence). The CDR3 loop spans 17 amino acids. V gave up 0 bases and J gave up 9 bases; unmatched junction bases: 13.